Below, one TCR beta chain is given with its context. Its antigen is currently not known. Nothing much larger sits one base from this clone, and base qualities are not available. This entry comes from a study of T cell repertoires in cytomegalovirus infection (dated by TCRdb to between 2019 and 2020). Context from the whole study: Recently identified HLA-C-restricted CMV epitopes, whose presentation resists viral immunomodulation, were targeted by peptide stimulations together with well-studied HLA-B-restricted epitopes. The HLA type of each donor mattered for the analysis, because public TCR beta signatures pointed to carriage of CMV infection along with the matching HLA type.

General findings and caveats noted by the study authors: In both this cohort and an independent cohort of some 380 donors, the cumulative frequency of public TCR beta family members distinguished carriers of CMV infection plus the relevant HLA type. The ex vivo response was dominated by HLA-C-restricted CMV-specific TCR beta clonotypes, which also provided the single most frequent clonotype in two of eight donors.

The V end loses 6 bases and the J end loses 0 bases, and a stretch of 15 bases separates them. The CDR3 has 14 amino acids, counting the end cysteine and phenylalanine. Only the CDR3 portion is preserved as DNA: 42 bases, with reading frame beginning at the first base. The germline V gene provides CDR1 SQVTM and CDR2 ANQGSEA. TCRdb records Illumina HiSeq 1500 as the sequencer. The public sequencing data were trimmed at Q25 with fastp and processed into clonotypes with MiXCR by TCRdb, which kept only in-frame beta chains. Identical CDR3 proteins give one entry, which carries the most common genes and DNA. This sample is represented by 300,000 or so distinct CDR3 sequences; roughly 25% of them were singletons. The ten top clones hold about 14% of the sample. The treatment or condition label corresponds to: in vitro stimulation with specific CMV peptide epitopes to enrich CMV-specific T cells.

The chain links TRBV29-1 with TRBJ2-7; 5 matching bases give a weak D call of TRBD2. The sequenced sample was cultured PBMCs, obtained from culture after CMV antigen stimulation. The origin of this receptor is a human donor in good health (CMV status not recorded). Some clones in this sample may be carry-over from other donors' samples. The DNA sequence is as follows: TGCAGCGTGATTCTAGCAGGAAGCTCCTACGAGCAGTACTTC. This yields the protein CSVILAGSSYEQYF.